This T cell receptor (beta chain) was documented in a study of vaccination effects on CD4 cells after COVID-19. The ViraFEST assay expanded antigen-specific CD4+ T cells with viral peptide pools before sequencing. Upon completion of around 9 days in culture, CD4+ T cells were isolated. Infection dated between March and December 2020, before the Alpha, Beta and Delta variants reached the United States. On this clone itself: Its target is not known.

The repertoire was sequenced with immunoSEQ multiplex PCR; TCRdb's copy has only in-frame clones and lacks some. Among around 30,000 clones, roughly two thirds were seen once, and the ten largest hold less than 20%. The sample here was CD4+ T cells from PBMCs cultured with SARS-CoV-2 spike peptides, taken before COVID-19 vaccination. The TCR originated in a human donor who had a prior SARS-CoV-2 infection.

The CDR3 DNA sequence: TGTGCCTGGAGGCCCCGGGGGGGGAGCACAGATACGCAGTATTTT. Protein: CAWRPRGGSTDTQYF. The genes are TRBV30 and TRBJ2-3; 8 bases map to TRBD2. Germline trimming cut 3 bases from V and 0 bases from J; bases unmatched to any gene: 5. The CDR3 is 15 residues long. CDR1 GTSNPN and CDR2 SVGIG come from the germline V gene (reference sequence).